These 5 T cell receptor beta chains came from one sample sequenced in a study of blood T cells in healthy people across ages. Together with a sample-barcoded 5' primer, a J-beta primer mix was included in a second PCR lasting roughly 6 to 12 cycles. Via MiXCR, TCRdb re-called the 5' RACE reads, giving one row per CDR3 protein. This table has about a million distinct CDR3 sequences, 35% to 40% appearing once. Source material: blood. The receptors originated from a man younger than 35 in good health.

This sequence joins TRBV29-1 and TRBJ2-2; 8 bases fit TRBD1. CDR3 length: 15 amino acids. The V gene's germline CDR1 is SQVTM and CDR2 ANQGSEA. V lost 3 bases, J lost 7 bases, and 10 bases stayed unmatched. CDR3 nucleotide sequence: TGCAGCGTTGATCCCGGACAGGGATTGGGCGGGGAGCTGTTTTTT. This codes for CSVDPGQGLGGELFF.

This clonotype was counted between two and nine times. The V gene is TRBV13, the J gene TRBJ1-6, with 10 nucleotides matching TRBD1. This CDR3 has 16 amino acids. With V trimmed by 2 bases and J by 7 bases, 5 bases remained unmatched. Looked up from germline, CDR1 is PRHDT and CDR2 is FYEKMQ (reference sequence). CDR3 DNA sequence: TGTGCCAGCAGCTTACGGGACAGGGGTGAGAATTCACCCCTCCACTTT. Its protein is CASSLRDRGENSPLHF.

Comments on this clonotype: The junction does not match germline at one end; this may be a read error. The chain combines TRBV7-9 with TRBJ2-5; D remains ambiguous. The CDR3 covers 12 residues. Looked up from germline, CDR1 is SEHNR and CDR2 is FQNEAQ (reference sequence). The CDR3 bases are TGTGCCAGCAACTTAGGCCAAGAGACCCAGTACTTC. Translated: CASNLGQETQYF.

Notes on this clonotype: A much larger clone differs by one base, so this may be a read error. J is TRBJ2-3 and V is TRBV5-5; 9 nucleotides match TRBD2. CDR3 length: 16 amino acids. The V gene's germline CDR1 is SGHKS and CDR2 YYEKEE (reference sequence). The CDR3 region is CANSFGLAGPTDTQYF. The CDR3 DNA reads TGTGCCAACAGCTTTGGCCTAGCGGGACCCACAGATACGCAGTATTTT.

The rearrangement joins TRBV7-2 to TRBJ2-3; unclear D gene. This CDR3 is 13 amino acids long. Trimming shortened V by 8 bases and J by 3 bases, and 12 bases separated the two germline ends. Germline assignment: CDR1 SGHTA and CDR2 FQGNSA. CDR3 sequence: CASHRAATDTQYF. The CDR3 nucleotides read TGTGCCAGCCACCGGGCAGCTACAGATACGCAGTATTTT.